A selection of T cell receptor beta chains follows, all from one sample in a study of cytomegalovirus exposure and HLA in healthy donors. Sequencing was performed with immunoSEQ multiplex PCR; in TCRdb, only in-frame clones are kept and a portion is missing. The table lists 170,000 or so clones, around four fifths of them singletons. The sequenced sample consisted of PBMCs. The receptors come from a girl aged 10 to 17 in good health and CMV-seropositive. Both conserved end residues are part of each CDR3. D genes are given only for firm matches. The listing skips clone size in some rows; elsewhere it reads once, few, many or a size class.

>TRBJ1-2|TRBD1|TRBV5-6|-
CASSAGTGPGKDGYTF
TGTGCCAGCAGCGCTGGGACAGGGCCGGGAAAAGATGGCTACACCTTC
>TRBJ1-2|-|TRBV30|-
CAWTTFDRNYGYTF
TGTGCCTGGACCACCTTCGACAGGAACTATGGCTACACCTTC
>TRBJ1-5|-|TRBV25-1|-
CASSVGASQPQHF
TGTGCCAGCAGTGTGGGGGCGAGTCAGCCCCAGCATTTT
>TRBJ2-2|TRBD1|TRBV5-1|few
CASSPTQGASAGELFF
TGCGCCAGCAGCCCTACACAGGGGGCGAGTGCCGGGGAGCTGTTTTTT
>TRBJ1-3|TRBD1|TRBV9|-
CASSDHRGAYSGNTIYF
TGTGCCAGCAGCGACCACAGGGGGGCCTACTCTGGAAACACCATATATTTT
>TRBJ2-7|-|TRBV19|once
CASIGAPRWKQYF
TGTGCCAGTATCGGAGCACCCCGGTGGAAGCAGTACTTC
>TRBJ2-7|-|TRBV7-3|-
CASSLTGGLYEQYF
TGTGCCAGCAGCTTAACGGGGGGGCTCTACGAGCAGTACTTC
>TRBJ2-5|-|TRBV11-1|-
CASSELAWETQYF
TGTGCCAGTTCCGAACTAGCATGGGAGACCCAGTACTTC
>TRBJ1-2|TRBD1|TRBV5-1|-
CASSSTGGDYGYTF
TGCGCCAGCAGCTCGACAGGGGGTGACTATGGCTACACCTTC
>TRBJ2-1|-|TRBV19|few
CASSRIEGSYNEQFF
TGTGCCAGTAGTAGGATAGAGGGCTCCTACAATGAGCAGTTCTTC
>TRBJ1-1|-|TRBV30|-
CAWSQDSNTEAFF
TGTGCCTGGAGTCAAGACTCGAACACTGAAGCTTTCTTT
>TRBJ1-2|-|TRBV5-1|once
CASSLAGWGYTF
TGCGCCAGCAGCTTGGCGGGTTGGGGCTACACCTTC
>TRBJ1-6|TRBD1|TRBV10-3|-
CAISDSMDRGSNSPLHF
TGTGCCATCAGTGACTCAATGGACAGGGGAAGTAATTCACCCCTCCACTTT
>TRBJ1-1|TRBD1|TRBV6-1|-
CASRRDRGDTEAFF
TGTGCCAGCAGGCGGGACAGGGGGGACACTGAAGCTTTCTTT
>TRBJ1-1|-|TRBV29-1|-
CSARVYPQGEGTEAFF
TGCAGCGCCCGAGTTTACCCACAGGGAGAGGGCACTGAAGCTTTCTTT
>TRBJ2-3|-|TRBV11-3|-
CASSIRTADTQYF
TGTGCCAGCAGCATAAGGACAGCAGATACGCAGTATTTT
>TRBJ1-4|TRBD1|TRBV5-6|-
CASSYYGTGVEKLFF
TGTGCCAGCAGCTACTACGGGACAGGGGTGGAAAAACTGTTTTTT
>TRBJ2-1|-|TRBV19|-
CASSDFGGEQFF
TGTGCCAGTAGTGACTTCGGCGGTGAGCAGTTCTTC
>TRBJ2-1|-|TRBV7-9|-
CASSLVEGPGQSSYNEQFF
TGTGCCAGCAGCTTAGTTGAAGGGCCAGGGCAGAGCTCCTACAATGAGCAGTTCTTC
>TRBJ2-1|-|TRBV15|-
CATSRARQGWGTYNEQFF
TGTGCCACCAGCAGAGCGCGCCAGGGGTGGGGGACCTACAATGAGCAGTTCTTC
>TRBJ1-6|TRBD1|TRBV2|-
CATGTGTENSPLHF
TGTGCCACAGGGACAGGGACGGAAAATTCACCCCTCCACTTT
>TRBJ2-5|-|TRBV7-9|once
CASSPKGYSETQYF
TGTGCCAGCAGCCCTAAGGGGTATTCGGAGACCCAGTACTTC
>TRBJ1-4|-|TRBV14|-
CASSQDDGDEKLFF
TGTGCCAGCAGCCAAGACGACGGGGATGAAAAACTGTTTTTT
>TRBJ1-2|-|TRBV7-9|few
CASSFPGASGYTF
TGTGCCAGCAGCTTTCCAGGGGCCTCTGGCTACACCTTC
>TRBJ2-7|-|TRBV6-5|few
CASSSRGTTYEQYF
TGTGCCAGCAGTTCGAGGGGGACTACCTACGAGCAGTACTTC
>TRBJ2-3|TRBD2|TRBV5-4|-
CASSLMSGGFSTDTQYF
TGTGCCAGCAGCTTGATGAGCGGGGGGTTTAGCACAGATACGCAGTATTTT
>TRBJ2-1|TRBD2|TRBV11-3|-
CASSVSSGGYNEQFF
TGTGCCAGCAGCGTATCTAGCGGGGGATACAATGAGCAGTTCTTC
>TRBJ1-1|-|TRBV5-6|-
CASSLGGGGAEAFF
TGTGCCAGCAGCTTGGGGGGGGGAGGGGCTGAAGCTTTCTTT
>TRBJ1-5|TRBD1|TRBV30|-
CAWGDRGGNQPQHF
TGTGCCTGGGGGGACAGGGGGGGCAATCAGCCCCAGCATTTT
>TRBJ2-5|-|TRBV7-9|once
CSSRPRDTNPQYF
TGTTCCAGCAGACCCCGGGACACGAATCCCCAGTACTTC
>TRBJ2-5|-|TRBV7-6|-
CASSLARQNQETQYF
TGTGCCAGCAGCTTAGCGCGGCAGAACCAAGAGACCCAGTACTTC
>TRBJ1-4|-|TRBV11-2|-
CASSSLRDSTTNEKLFF
TGTGCCAGCAGCTCATTGAGGGACTCTACAACTAATGAAAAACTGTTTTTT
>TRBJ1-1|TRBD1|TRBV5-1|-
CASSLVHRGTEAFF
TGCGCCAGCAGCTTGGTTCACAGGGGTACTGAAGCTTTCTTT
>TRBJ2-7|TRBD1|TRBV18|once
CASSPPPTGQAYEQYF
TGTGCCAGCTCACCACCTCCGACAGGGCAAGCATACGAGCAGTACTTC
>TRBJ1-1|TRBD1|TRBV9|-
CASGPTGYTEAFF
TGTGCCAGCGGACCGACAGGGTACACTGAAGCTTTCTTT